This T cell receptor beta chain was identified during a study of blood T cell repertoires in COVID-19 (TCRdb year 2020). Regarding the study in general: Samples covering the acute and convalescent phases of COVID-19 were provided by collaborators in the United States, Italy and Spain. The material from the prospective study consisted of cDNA or gDNA derived from T cells, B-cell-depleted T cells, or PBMCs. Nearly every sample came with metadata listing a de-identified subject ID, COVID-19 status, age in years and sex. The repertoires were released in a freely available public database meant as a resource for research on the immune response to SARS-CoV-2. The samples were drawn from the first 160 participants of the ongoing ImmuneRACE study and from more than 1,000 subjects provided by 6 global collaborators. HLA class I and class II types, where available, came from metadata supplied by the sample provider rather than from assay-based typing. The dataset comprised deeply sampled blood TCRbeta repertoires from subjects exposed to, actively infected with, or recovered from COVID-19. General findings and caveats noted by the study authors: Clinical and demographic metadata were provided uncurated, with the amount varying by source and participant.

Worth noting for this clone: The specificity of this receptor is unknown. Base-call qualities are not available, and no considerably larger clone is one nucleotide away.

From its cysteine to its phenylalanine, the CDR3 spans 14 amino acids. CDR3 DNA is the only sequence kept; it has 42 bases, read in frame from the first base. The germline V gene gives CDR1 as SGHTS and CDR2 as YDEGEE. V and J lose 0 bases and 7 bases, and a span of 11 bases separates them. The immunoSEQ Assay, a bias-controlled multiplex PCR, was used to amplify TCRbeta CDR3 regions from genomic DNA. As for the original processing: The number of nucleated cells in each sample was estimated from the amplification of reference gene primers within the assay. Sequence reads were collapsed and filtered to measure the absolute abundance of every unique TCRbeta CDR3 rearrangement. For each sample, productive Simpson clonality was calculated as the square root of Simpson's diversity index over productive rearrangements. As stored in TCRdb, this immuneACCESS dataset retains in-frame rearrangements with V and J assigned. A fraction of the clones does not appear; measured against another copy, unresolved V genes explain less than half of the discrepancy, and the remainder lacks a known reason. V and J calls and clone size are as listed in that table; D and trimming were resolved from the DNA. Within this sample are hundreds of thousands of clones, with 85% to 90% of them counted one time only. The ten largest clones capture about 10% of the sample.

One collaborating source in Seattle enrolled patients while the patients were actively infected and followed the patients over time throughout the course of disease. Each collaborating institution followed its own protocols to collect whole blood in K2EDTA tubes. For TCRbeta analysis, collaborators shipped samples in one of three forms: frozen whole blood, isolated PBMCs, or DNA extracted from either of those sample types. Recombination joined TRBV5-8 with TRBJ1-5; the D gene identity is not certain. This clonotype originated in a woman aged 30 to 39 with COVID-19, enrolled during active disease. Sequenced: peripheral blood. The nucleotide sequence reads TGTGCCAGCAGCTTGGGCATTAAACAACAGCCCCAGCATTTT. Protein translation: CASSLGIKQQPQHF.